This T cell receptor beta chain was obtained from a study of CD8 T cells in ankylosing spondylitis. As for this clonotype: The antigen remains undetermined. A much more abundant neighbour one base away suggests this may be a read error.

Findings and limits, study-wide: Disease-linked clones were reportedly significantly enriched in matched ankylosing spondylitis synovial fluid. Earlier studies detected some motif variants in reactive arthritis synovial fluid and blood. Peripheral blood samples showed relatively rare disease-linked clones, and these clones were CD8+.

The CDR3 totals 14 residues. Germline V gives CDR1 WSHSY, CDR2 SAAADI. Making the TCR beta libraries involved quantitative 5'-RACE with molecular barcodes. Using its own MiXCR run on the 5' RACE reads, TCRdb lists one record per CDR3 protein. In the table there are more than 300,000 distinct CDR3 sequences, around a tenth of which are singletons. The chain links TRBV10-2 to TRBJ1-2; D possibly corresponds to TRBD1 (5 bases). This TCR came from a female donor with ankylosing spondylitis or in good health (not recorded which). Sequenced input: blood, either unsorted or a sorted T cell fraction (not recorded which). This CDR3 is CASCDVGGAGGYTF. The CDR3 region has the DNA TGCGCCAGCTGTGACGTGGGAGGGGCTGGAGGCTACACCTTC.